The TCR beta chain under discussion was sequenced for a study of regulatory T cells in long-lasting Graves disease. Study results and limitations: The sample size was small, and this may have reduced accuracy. Investigators studied peripheral blood only, not thyroid tissue.

Time point reported: newly diagnosed GD, antithyroid drugs for less than 3 months. The TCR library was prepared using RNA isolated from PBMCs. iRepertoire HTBI primers and Arm-PCR of CDR3 regions built TCR beta libraries. TCRdb independently ran MiXCR on the multiplex PCR reads; one entry per CDR3 protein. The table has 400,000 to 500,000 distinct CDR3 sequences, around 15% seen once. As to this clonotype: The antigen is unknown.

Trimming stripped 6 bases from V and 0 bases from J, with 8 bases between. This CDR3 spans 13 amino acids. These data were also filed under a second study, of T cells in Graves' hyperthyroidism and ophthalmopathy. That study adds: In the first-round RT-PCR of the TCR CDR3, the HTBI primer set was used. The model's output predicted ophthalmopathy at a median of roughly 6.9 months prior to onset.

The chain recombines TRBV12-3 or TRBV12-4 with TRBJ1-2; D is ambiguous. This TCR was sampled from a woman aged 18-29 years with Graves disease. The sequences come from peripheral blood mononuclear cells (PBMCs), collected at new diagnosis, from a patient treated with antithyroid drugs. The CDR3 is CASRNSPNYGYTF. The CDR3 DNA sequence: TGTGCCAGCAGGAACAGCCCTAACTATGGCTACACCTTC.